One T cell receptor beta chain is described in this entry. The V gene lost 0 bases and the J gene lost 3 bases, with 22 bases spanning the gap. This CDR3 has 18 amino acids. Germline assignment: CDR1 SGHRS and CDR2 YFSETQ. The data belong to a study of T-cell memory formation after mild COVID-19. TCRdb reanalysed the 5' RACE reads using MiXCR and keeps one entry per CDR3 protein. The sample has 200,000 to 250,000 distinct CDR3 sequences, 15% to 17% seen once. Sequencing input: PBMCs or a T cell subset sorted from them (not recorded which). The receptor's source is an adult woman who had mild COVID-19 (a few samples of this study predate the infection). Cell type and time point are not known. The genes are TRBV5-1 and TRBJ2-7, with D possibly TRBD2 on 7 matching bases. The CDR3 sequence is CASSLALIGRGTGYEQYF. For the CDR3, the DNA is TGCGCCAGCAGCTTGGCATTAATTGGGAGGGGGACTGGCTACGAGCAGTACTTC.